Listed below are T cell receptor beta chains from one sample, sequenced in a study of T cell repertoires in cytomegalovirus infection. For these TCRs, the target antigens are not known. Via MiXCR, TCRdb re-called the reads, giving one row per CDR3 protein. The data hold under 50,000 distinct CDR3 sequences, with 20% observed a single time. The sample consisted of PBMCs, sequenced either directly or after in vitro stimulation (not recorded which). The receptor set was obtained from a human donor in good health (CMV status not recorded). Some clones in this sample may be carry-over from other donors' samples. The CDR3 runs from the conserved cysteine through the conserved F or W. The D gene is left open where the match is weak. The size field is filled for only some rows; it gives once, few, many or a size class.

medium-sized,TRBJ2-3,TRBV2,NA,TGTGCCAGCAGTCCCTGGCGGGGCAGCACAGATACGCAGTATTTT,CASSPWRGSTDTQYF
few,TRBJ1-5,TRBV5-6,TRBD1,TGTGCCAGCAGCCGTCTCGGGACAGGCAATCAGCCCCAGCATTTT,CASSRLGTGNQPQHF
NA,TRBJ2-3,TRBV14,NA,TGTGCCAGCAGCCCTCTGGGGCAGACGTCATTGGGAGATACGCAGTATTTT,CASSPLGQTSLGDTQYF
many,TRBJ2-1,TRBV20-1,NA,TGCAGTGCTAGAGATCCGGCTAGGCAGTACAATGAGCAGTTCTTC,CSARDPARQYNEQFF
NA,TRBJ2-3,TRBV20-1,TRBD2,TGCAGTGCTAGCGGGGGGGCGGCAGATACGCAGTATTTT,CSASGGAADTQYF
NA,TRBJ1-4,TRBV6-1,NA,TGTGCCAGCAGTATCTGGACCGGACTCTCGGAAAAACTGTTTTTT,CASSIWTGLSEKLFF
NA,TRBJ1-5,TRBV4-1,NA,TGCGCCAGCAGCCGATTGGGGACTAATCAGCCCCAGCATTTT,CASSRLGTNQPQHF
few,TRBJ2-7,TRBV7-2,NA,TGTGCCAGCAGCCCCCATCCCCGGGGGGCCAAGGGCGAGCAGTACTTC,CASSPHPRGAKGEQYF
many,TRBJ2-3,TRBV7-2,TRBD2,TGTGCCAGCAGCTCATTAGCGGGGGGAACAGATACGCAGTATTTT,CASSSLAGGTDTQYF
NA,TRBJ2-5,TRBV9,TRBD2,TGTGCCAGCAGCGTAGCCGGGACTAGCGGGCAAGAGACCCAGTACTTC,CASSVAGTSGQETQYF
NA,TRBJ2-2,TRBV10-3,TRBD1,TGTGCCATCACAGGGGGCCCTAGCGACACCGGGGAGCTGTTTTTT,CAITGGPSDTGELFF
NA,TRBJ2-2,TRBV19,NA,TGTGCCAGTTCACGGGAGTCAATCACCGGGGAGCTGTTTTTT,CASSRESITGELFF
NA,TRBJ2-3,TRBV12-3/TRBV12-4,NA,TGTGCCAGCAGCGAAGCTGCGGATACGCAGTATTTT,CASSEAADTQYF
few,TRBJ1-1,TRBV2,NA,TGTGCCAGCATATCTTTCGGGGGCACTGAAGCTTTCTTT,CASISFGGTEAFF
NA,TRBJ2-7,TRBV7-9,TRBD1,TGTGCCAGCAGCTTAGGACAGGGGCCATCCTACGAGCAGTACTTC,CASSLGQGPSYEQYF
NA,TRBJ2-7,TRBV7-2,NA,TGTGCCAGCAGCCCAAGAGGGGGGGTCCACGAGCAGTACTTC,CASSPRGGVHEQYF
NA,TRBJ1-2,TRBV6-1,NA,TGTGCCAGCAGTGTCCAGGCCCCGGGTGGCTACACCTTC,CASSVQAPGGYTF
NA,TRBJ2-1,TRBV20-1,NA,TGCAGTGCTAGTGGCCCAGCGAGAGTAGGTGGAGGGAGCTCCTACAATGAGCAGTTCTTC,CSASGPARVGGGSSYNEQFF
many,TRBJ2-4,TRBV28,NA,TGTGCCAGCAGGGCTGTGGACAAGAACATTCAGTACTTC,CASRAVDKNIQYF
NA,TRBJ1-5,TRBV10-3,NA,TGTGCCATCAGTGAGTCTTTCCGGGAGCCCCAGCATTTT,CAISESFREPQHF
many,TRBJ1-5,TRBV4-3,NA,TGCGCCAGCAGCCAAGGCTTAATCAATCAGCCCCAGCATTTT,CASSQGLINQPQHF
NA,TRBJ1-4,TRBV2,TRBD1,TGTGCCAGCAGGGGCGAGGGGGCCTGGAAACTGTTTTTT,CASRGEGAWKLFF
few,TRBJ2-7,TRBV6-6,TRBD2,TGTGCCAGCACTCGAGGGGGACAGCTGCCGGGACTAGCGGGAGTCATCCCCTACGAGCAGTACTTC,CASTRGGQLPGLAGVIPYEQYF
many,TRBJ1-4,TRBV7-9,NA,TGTGCCAGGTTATTAAAGGGGCTGAATGAAAAACTGTTTTTT,CARLLKGLNEKLFF
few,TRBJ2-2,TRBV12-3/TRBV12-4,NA,TGTGCCAGCAGTTTATATGGGAACACCGGGGAGCTGTTTTTT,CASSLYGNTGELFF
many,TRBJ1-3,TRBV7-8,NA,TGTGCCAGCAGCTTAGGGGACTCGATATATTTT,CASSLGDSIYF
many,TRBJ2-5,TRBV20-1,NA,TGCAGTGCCGGACCAGGGTTTGGGGAGACCCAGTACTTC,CSAGPGFGETQYF
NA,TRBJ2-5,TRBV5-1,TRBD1,TGCGCCAGCAGTTATGGACAGGGAACAGAGACCCAGTACTTC,CASSYGQGTETQYF
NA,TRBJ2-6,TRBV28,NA,TGTGCCAGCAGTTTTGGCCATCCCCCCACTGGGGCCAACGTCCTGACTTTC,CASSFGHPPTGANVLTF
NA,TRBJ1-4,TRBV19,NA,TGTGCCAGCAGGCCCGTGGGGGGTGGTCTGTTTTTT,CASRPVGGGLFF
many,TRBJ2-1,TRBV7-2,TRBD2,TGTGCCAGCAGCCCAGCGGGGGGGTCCTACAATGAGCAGTTCTTC,CASSPAGGSYNEQFF
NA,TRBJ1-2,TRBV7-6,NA,TGTGCCAGCAGCCTCGGAAATTACTATGGCTACACCTTC,CASSLGNYYGYTF
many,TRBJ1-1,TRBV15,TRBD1,TGTGCCACCAGCAGAGTTTCAACAGGGGGGAAAGCTTTCTTT,CATSRVSTGGKAFF
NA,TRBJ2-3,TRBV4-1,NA,TGCGCCAGCAGCCAACAGGGCACAGATACGCAGTATTTT,CASSQQGTDTQYF
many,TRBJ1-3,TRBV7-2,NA,TGTGCCAGCAGCGGGCGGGCTTCAAACTCTGGAAACACCATATATTTT,CASSGRASNSGNTIYF
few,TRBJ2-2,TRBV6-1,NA,TGTGCCAGCAGTGTTTGGGCTGGGGCGAACACCGGGGAGCTGTTTTTT,CASSVWAGANTGELFF
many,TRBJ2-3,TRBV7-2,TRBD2,TGTGCCAGCAGCCCTCCGGGACTAGCGGGAGATACGCAGTATTTT,CASSPPGLAGDTQYF
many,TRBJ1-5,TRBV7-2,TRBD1,TGTGCCAGCAGCACGAGGGGGCCGGGCAATCAGCCCCAGCATTTT,CASSTRGPGNQPQHF
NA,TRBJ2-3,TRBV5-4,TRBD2,TGTGCCAGCACTCCGGGACTAGCGGAGCACACAGATACGCAGTATTTT,CASTPGLAEHTDTQYF
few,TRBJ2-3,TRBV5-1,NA,TGCGCCAGCAGCTTGGCCTTAGGCACAGATACGCAGTATTTT,CASSLALGTDTQYF
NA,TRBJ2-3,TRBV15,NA,TGTGCCACCAGCAGAGCACGGTCCACAGATACGCAGTATTTT,CATSRARSTDTQYF
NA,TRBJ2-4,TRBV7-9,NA,TGTGCCAGCAGCTCTAGTCTGGCCCTTAAGGACAAAAACATTCAGTACTTC,CASSSSLALKDKNIQYF
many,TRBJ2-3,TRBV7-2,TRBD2,TGTGCCAGCAGCTTATCCCGGGAGGCAGATACGCAGTATTTT,CASSLSREADTQYF
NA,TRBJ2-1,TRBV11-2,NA,TGTGCCAGCAGCTTAGCGGGTAGCGGGACAGTTGAGCAGTTCTTC,CASSLAGSGTVEQFF
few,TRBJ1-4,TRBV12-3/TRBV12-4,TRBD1,TGTGCCAGCACCAGGGGGACAGGGGCGAATAATGAAAAACTGTTTTTT,CASTRGTGANNEKLFF
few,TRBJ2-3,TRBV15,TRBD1,TGTGCCACCAGCAGAGAGACCGGGACAGGGGTACCCACAGATACGCAGTATTTT,CATSRETGTGVPTDTQYF
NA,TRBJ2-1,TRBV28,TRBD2,TGTGCCAGCGGTCTACTAGCGGTATCCTACAATGAGCAGTTCTTC,CASGLLAVSYNEQFF
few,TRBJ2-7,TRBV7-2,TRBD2,TGTGCCAGCAGCTTGAACGCGGGGGTCTCCTACGAGCAGTACTTC,CASSLNAGVSYEQYF
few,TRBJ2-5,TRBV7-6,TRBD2,TGTGCCAGCAGCTCCCGGGGTAGCGGGACAGAGACCCAGTACTTC,CASSSRGSGTETQYF
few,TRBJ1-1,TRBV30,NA,TGTGCCTGGAGTCAAGACAGTGGGGGGACTGAAGCTTTCTTT,CAWSQDSGGTEAFF
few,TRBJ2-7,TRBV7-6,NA,TGTGCCAGCAGCGAGGGGGACCCTCAGATTTACGAGCAGTACTTC,CASSEGDPQIYEQYF